The next 24 T cell receptor beta chains were all read from a single sample in a study of blood T cells in healthy people across ages. Alongside a J-beta primer mix, a sample-barcoded 5' primer served in a second PCR lasting roughly 7 to 12 cycles. MiXCR was run by TCRdb on the 5' RACE reads, yielding one entry per CDR3 protein. The sample lists about 620,000 distinct CDR3 sequences, over 40% occurring once. The specimen was blood. The receptors stem from a woman aged 80 or over in good health.

The V call is TRBV4-1, the J call TRBJ2-7; 7 positions match TRBD2. The CDR3 consists of 16 residues. Germline CDR1 MGHRA, CDR2 YSYEKL. V lost 1 base to trimming and J lost 6 bases; unmatched junction nucleotides: 12. The CDR3: CASSQAGEGLATEQYF. CDR3 coding DNA: TGCGCCAGCAGCCAAGCGGGGGAGGGATTAGCGACCGAGCAGTACTTC.

This clonotype was counted many times. Being one base from a much bigger clone, this may be a read error. The chain couples TRBV6-5 to TRBJ2-7, with D possibly matching TRBD1 (6 bases). The CDR3 sequence is 15 residues long. V was shortened by 2 bases and J by 3 bases, with 14 bases between the two germline ends. The V gene's germline CDR1 is MNHEY and CDR2 SVGAGI. CDR3 residues: CASSYANLGGYEQYF. For the CDR3, the DNA is TGTGCCAGCAGTTACGCGAATCTAGGGGGCTACGAGCAGTACTTC.

CDR3 in amino acids: CASSFVGGTEAFF. CDR3 in DNA: TGTGCCAGCAGTTTCGTCGGGGGTACTGAAGCTTTCTTT. The gene calls are TRBV12-3 or TRBV12-4 and TRBJ1-1; TRBD1 might be the D (5 bases). The germline V and J ends were trimmed by 3 bases and 5 bases, with 10 bases remaining between them. This CDR3 comprises 13 residues.

The chain joins TRBV3-1 to TRBJ2-1, with D perhaps given as TRBD1 or TRBD2 (6 bases each). The V end was cut by 2 bases, the J end by 15 bases, with 17 bases between. The CDR3 has 13 residues. The germline gives CDR1 LGHDT, CDR2 YNNKEL (reference sequence). The CDR3 bases are TGTGCCAGCAGCCAAAGTGGAGGGCAGGGGCGGTTCTTC. The encoded protein is CASSQSGGQGRFF.

The chain has TRBV25-1 and TRBJ1-4; the D is unclear. This CDR3 has 13 residues. V was shortened by 8 bases and J by 0 bases, with 7 bases between the two germline ends. The germline CDR1 and CDR2 sequences are MGHDK and SYGVNS. CDR3 nucleotides: TGTGCCAGCGCAGTTGCAACTAATGAAAAACTGTTTTTT. Its protein product is CASAVATNEKLFF.

The chain couples TRBV7-3 to TRBJ2-1, with 7 bases fitting TRBD2. The germline V gene encodes CDR1 SGHTA and CDR2 FQGTGA. The CDR3 contains 12 residues. After removal of 1 base from V and 14 bases from J, the junction contained 5 bases not matched to a gene. The CDR3 region is CASSLNSGPEFF. The CDR3 DNA sequence: TGTGCCAGCAGCTTAAATAGCGGGCCCGAGTTCTTC.

This clonotype has at least ten counts. The chain has TRBV24-1 and TRBJ1-2; 8 positions match TRBD1. CDR3 length: 14 residues. The V and J ends lost 4 bases and 6 bases, in that order; junction bases with no gene match: 6. Germline V lookup: CDR1 KGHDR, CDR2 SFDVKD. CDR3 sequence: CATSEEKTGDGYTF. CDR3 bases: TGTGCCACCAGTGAGGAAAAGACAGGGGATGGCTACACCTTC.

This chain uses TRBV20-1 with TRBJ1-5, with TRBD1 matching over 12 bases. The CDR3 has 17 residues. CDR1 DFQATT and CDR2 SNEGSKA come from the germline V gene (reference sequence). With V trimmed by 0 bases and J by 9 bases, 12 bases remained unmatched. The CDR3 region has the DNA TGCAGTGCTAGAGATCAGGGACAGGGGGCGGCGGTGTGGCCCCAGCATTTT. Protein sequence: CSARDQGQGAAVWPQHF.

This clonotype was counted a single time. This sequence joins TRBV5-1 and TRBJ2-5; no definite D call. The CDR3 is 15 residues long. V was pared by 0 bases and J by 11 bases, with 20 bases between. Germline V gene lookup returns CDR1 SGHRS and CDR2 YFSETQ. The chain's CDR3 is CASSLGRARNNEQYF. DNA for the CDR3: TGCGCCAGCAGCTTGGGAAGGGCGAGAAACAATGAGCAGTACTTC.

In this sample, this clonotype turned up many times. The chain combines TRBV4-1 with TRBJ2-1; weak D call: TRBD1 (5 bases). CDR1 is MGHRA, CDR2 YSYEKL, per germline. The CDR3 has 12 amino acids. V was shortened by 3 bases and J by 8 bases, with 8 bases between the two germline ends. This CDR3 is CASSQTEHEQFF. For the CDR3, the DNA is TGCGCCAGCAGCCAGACAGAACATGAGCAGTTCTTC.

The J gene is TRBJ1-1, the V gene TRBV5-1; D may be TRBD1 (6 bases). The CDR3 consists of 12 residues. Trimming left V 4 bases short and J 11 bases short, with 15 bases between. CDR1 SGHRS and CDR2 YFSETQ come from the germline V gene. The CDR3 region is CASSRLQGDAFF. CDR3 in DNA: TGCGCCAGCAGCCGACTACAGGGAGACGCTTTCTTT.

This clonotype was counted at least ten times. This chain links TRBV3-1 with TRBJ2-1; 10 positions match TRBD1. The V segment lost 1 base and the J segment 3 bases; nucleotides outside the gene matches: 6. The germline gives CDR1 LGHDT, CDR2 YNNKEL (reference sequence). The length of the CDR3 is 17 residues. This chain's CDR3 is CASSQGPGQGIYNEQFF. In DNA, the CDR3 is TGTGCCAGCAGCCAAGGACCGGGACAGGGGATCTACAATGAGCAGTTCTTC.

To note about this clonotype: A read error may produce the germline difference seen at one junction end. CDR3 DNA: TGTGCCAGCAGCCCGACAGTATTTAGCACAGACACGCAGTATTTT. It is translated as CASSPTVFSTDTQYF. The chain is built from TRBV3-1 and TRBJ2-3, with D perhaps TRBD1 (5 bases). This CDR3 has 15 amino acids. CDR1 is LGHDT and CDR2 is YNNKEL in the germline V gene (reference sequence).

This sequence joins TRBV9 and TRBJ2-4; D not resolved. The J call may be faulty, since TRBJ2-7 better matches the DNA end. The CDR3 loop spans 14 amino acids. CDR1 is SGDLS and CDR2 is YYNGEE in the germline V gene. CDR3: CASSVDVGRYEQYF. The CDR3 nucleotides read TGTGCCAGCAGCGTAGATGTAGGCCGCTACGAGCAGTACTTC.

This clonotype showed up just a few times. V usage is TRBV29-1 and J usage is TRBJ2-5; tentative D call: TRBD2 (7 bases). The CDR3 sequence is 16 residues long. Germline values: CDR1 SQVTM, CDR2 ANQGSEA. V gave up 0 bases and J gave up 1 base, with 15 bases separating them. Here the CDR3 DNA reads TGCAGCGTTGAAGATCGGTCACGGGGGGCCCAAGAGACCCAGTACTTC. Protein product: CSVEDRSRGAQETQYF. Looking up the rest from reference TRBV29-1 and TRBJ2-5 gives the full variable domain: SAVISQKPSRDICQRGTSLTIQCQVDSQVTMMFWYRQQPGQSLTLIATANQGSEATYESGFVIDKFPISRPNLTFSTLTVSNMSPEDSSIYLCSVEDRSRGAQETQYFGPGTRLLVL.

CDR3 in amino acids: CASSYHASANYGYTF. DNA of the CDR3: TGTGCCAGCAGTTACCACGCTTCGGCTAACTATGGCTACACCTTC. The chain employs TRBV6-2 or TRBV6-3 and TRBJ1-2; D is uncertain. The germline V and J ends were trimmed by 2 bases and 0 bases, with 10 bases remaining between them. CDR1 is MNHEY and CDR2 is SVGEGT in the germline V gene. The CDR3 has 15 residues.

This clonotype was seen repeatedly, ten times or more. V usage is TRBV6-5 and J usage is TRBJ2-2; D gene ambiguous. Trimming left V 9 bases short and J 5 bases short, with 1 base between. The CDR3 length is 9 residues. CDR1 is MNHEY and CDR2 is SVGAGI in the germline V gene. CDR3 nucleotide sequence: TGTGCCAGTACCGGGGAGCTGTTTTTT. As protein: CASTGELFF.

The rearrangement joins TRBV12-5 to TRBJ2-5, with TRBD2 matching 7 bases. The junction had 10 bases not matched to a gene; V was cut back by 0 bases and J by 0 bases. This CDR3 is 18 amino acids long. Germline V CDR1 and CDR2: LGHNT, FRNRAP. CDR3 coding DNA: TGTGCTAGTGGTTTGGTAGCGGGGTCCGATTTGTACCAAGAGACCCAGTACTTC. Residues: CASGLVAGSDLYQETQYF.

The rearrangement links TRBV7-9 to TRBJ2-3, with a weak D call TRBD2 (6 bases). Trimming removed 7 bases at V and 3 bases at J, with 17 bases between. Germline V gives CDR1 SEHNR, CDR2 FQNEAQ (reference sequence). CDR3 size: 15 residues. The CDR3 sequence is CASNPSSGTTDTQYF. The DNA for the CDR3 is TGTGCCAGCAACCCCTCCTCCGGGACTACAGATACGCAGTATTTT.

Written as DNA, the CDR3 is TGTGCCAGCAGCCCCGGGACAGGGGGCCAAGCTTTCTTT. Translated, it gives CASSPGTGGQAFF. V and J are TRBV7-7 and TRBJ1-1, with 12 positions matching TRBD1. The CDR3 totals 13 residues. Trimming at V came to 5 bases and at J to 9 bases, leaving 4 bases not matched to a gene. Germline V gene data show CDR1 as SSHAT and CDR2 as FNYEAQ (reference sequence). The full variable domain, completed using reference TRBV7-7 and TRBJ1-1, is GAGVSQSPRYKVTKRGQDVTLRCDPISSHATLYWYQQALGQGPEFLTYFNYEAQPDKSGLPSDRFSAERPEGSISTLTIQRTEQRDSAMYRCASSPGTGGQAFFGQGTRLTVV.

The genes are TRBV7-2 and TRBJ1-6, with D tentatively TRBD1 (6 bases). Per germline, CDR1 SGHTA and CDR2 FQGNSA. CDR3 length: 17 amino acids. V was cut by 1 base and J by 2 bases, with 12 bases left in between. The CDR3 here is CASSLGTGRAYNSPLHF. The CDR3 DNA reads TGTGCCAGCAGCTTAGGTACAGGGCGGGCCTATAATTCACCCCTCCACTTT.

This clonotype was seen once. The CDR3 DNA follows: TGTGCTCTCGGGATTCAAGAGACCCAGTACTTC. Translated, it gives CALGIQETQYF. The chain carries TRBV30 and TRBJ2-5; tentative D call: TRBD2 (5 bases). The germline CDR1 and CDR2 sequences are GTSNPN and SVGIG (reference sequence). There are 11 residues in the CDR3.

This clonotype has just a few counts. The genes are TRBV18 and TRBJ2-7; D may match TRBD1 or TRBD2 (5 bases each). Germline CDR1 and CDR2: KGHSH and LQKENI. This CDR3 is 13 amino acids long. Trimming took 4 bases from V and 6 from J, leaving 13 bases between them. For the CDR3, the DNA is TGTGCCAGCTCACAATCGGGGCCCGGCGAGCAGTACTTC. Protein product: CASSQSGPGEQYF.

This clonotype was recorded a few times. The chain combines TRBV21-1 with TRBJ2-3. TRBV21-1 has pseudogene status. CDR3 size: 17 residues. The CDR3 loop reads CASSKSTPQCGGDTQYF. The CDR3 DNA is TGTGCCAGCAGCAAGTCCACACCCCAGTGTGGTGGAGATACGCAGTATTTT.